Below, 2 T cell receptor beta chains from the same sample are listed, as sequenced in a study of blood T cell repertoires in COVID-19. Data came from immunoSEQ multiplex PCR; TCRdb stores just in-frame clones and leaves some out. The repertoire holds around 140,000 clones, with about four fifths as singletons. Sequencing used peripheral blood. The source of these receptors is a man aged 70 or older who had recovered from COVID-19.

The CDR3 sequence: CASSLGGSYEQYF. Here the CDR3 DNA reads TGTGCCAGCAGCTTAGGGGGGTCCTACGAGCAGTACTTC. The rearrangement links TRBV27 to TRBJ2-7, with D tentatively TRBD1 or TRBD2 (6 bases each). CDR1 and CDR2 from the germline V gene are MNHEY and SMNVEV (reference sequence). The CDR3 has 13 amino acids. Deletions cut 6 bases from V and 1 base from J, with 10 bases between.

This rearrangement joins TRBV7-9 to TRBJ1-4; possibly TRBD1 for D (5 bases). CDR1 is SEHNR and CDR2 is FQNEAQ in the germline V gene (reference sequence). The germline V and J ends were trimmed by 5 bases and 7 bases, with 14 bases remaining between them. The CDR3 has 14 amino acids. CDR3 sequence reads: CASSRGTWGEKLFF. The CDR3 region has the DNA TGTGCCAGCAGCCGGGGGACCTGGGGTGAAAAACTGTTTTTT.